This T cell receptor beta chain was found in a study of blood T cell repertoires in COVID-19. About the study: The United States, Italy and Spain were the sources of the acute and convalescent COVID-19 samples. The analysed material was cDNA or gDNA that came from T cells, B-cell-depleted T cells, or PBMCs.

The length of the CDR3 is 13 residues. CDR1 is LGHNT, CDR2 FRNRAP, per germline. With 4 bases clipped from V and 9 bases from J, the junction kept 6 bases outside the gene matches. Methods used by the authors: Estimation of nucleated cell counts was performed using reference gene primer amplification. Sequencing used immunoSEQ multiplex PCR; TCRdb keeps in-frame clones, though not all of them. The V and J calls and clone size come from that table; D and trimming were worked out from the DNA. The data show tens of thousands of clones, with roughly 86% seen just once and roughly 4% held by the top ten.

This chain connects TRBV12-5 to TRBJ1-5; 7 nucleotides align to TRBD1. The receptor was isolated from a man aged 50 to 59 with acute or convalescent COVID-19. Sequenced sample: peripheral blood. Here the CDR3 DNA reads TGTGCTAGTGGTTGGGACAGTTTAGGGCCCCAGCATTTT. Protein sequence: CASGWDSLGPQHF.